The subject of this entry is one T cell receptor beta chain. The table came from immunoSEQ multiplex PCR; TCRdb's copy has only in-frame clones and leaves some out. The sample shows tens of thousands of clones, about 86% of them seen only once. V was trimmed by 3 bases and J by 4 bases, leaving 18 bases between them. Germline V lookup: CDR1 GTSNPN, CDR2 SVGIG (reference sequence). CDR3 length: 16 residues. The data derive from a study of OX40 agonist ivuxolimab in advanced cancers. V usage is TRBV30 and J usage is TRBJ2-2; possible D gene TRBD1, 6 bases. The specimen comprised CD4+ or CD8+ T cells sorted from blood, sampled in a trial of the OX40 agonist ivuxolimab. This TCR was recovered from an adult with an advanced solid tumor such as melanoma, head and neck, liver or kidney cancer. This chain's CDR3 is CAWRTQTGTITGELFF. Written as DNA, the CDR3 is TGTGCCTGGAGGACCCAAACGGGGACAATCACCGGGGAGCTGTTTTTT.